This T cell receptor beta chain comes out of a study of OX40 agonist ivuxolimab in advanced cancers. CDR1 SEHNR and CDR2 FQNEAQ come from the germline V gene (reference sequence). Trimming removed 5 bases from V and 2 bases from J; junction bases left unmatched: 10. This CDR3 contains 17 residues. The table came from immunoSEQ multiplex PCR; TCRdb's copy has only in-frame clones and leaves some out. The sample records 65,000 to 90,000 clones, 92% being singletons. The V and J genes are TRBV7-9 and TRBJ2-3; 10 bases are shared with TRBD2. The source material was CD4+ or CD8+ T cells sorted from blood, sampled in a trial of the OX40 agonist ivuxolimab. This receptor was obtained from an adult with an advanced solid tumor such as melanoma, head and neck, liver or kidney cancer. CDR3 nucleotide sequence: TGTGCCAGCAGCACTACCCGACTAGCGGGCGACACAGATACGCAGTATTTT. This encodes CASSTTRLAGDTDTQYF.